Presented here are 4 T cell receptor beta chains from one specimen sequenced in a study of blood T cell repertoires in COVID-19. Clones were sequenced by immunoSEQ multiplex PCR, and TCRdb holds only the in-frame ones, with some missing. Here the sample spans fewer than 250,000 clones, 84% being singletons. The source material was peripheral blood. All receptors come from a woman aged 80 or over with COVID-19, enrolled during active disease.

The chain couples TRBV5-1 to TRBJ2-7; 10 bases are a match to TRBD1. This CDR3 region has 15 residues. The germline gives CDR1 SGHRS, CDR2 YFSETQ. With 4 bases clipped from V and 5 bases from J, the junction kept 9 bases outside the gene matches. CDR3 sequence (DNA): TGCGCCAGCAGCAGAGGATGGGGACAGGGGAACGAGCAGTACTTC. Translating gives CASSRGWGQGNEQYF.

The chain recombines TRBV18 with TRBJ2-2, with 11 bases lining up with TRBD2. Germline CDR1 KGHSH, CDR2 LQKENI. V was pared by 2 bases and J by 10 bases, with 6 bases of the junction left unmatched. CDR3 length: 15 amino acids. The CDR3 bases are TGTGCCAGCTCACCAGGGACTAGCGGTCGTTTGGAGCTGTTTTTT. Its translation is CASSPGTSGRLELFF.

This chain uses TRBV18 with TRBJ1-2; TRBD1 matches at 7 bases. The CDR3 contains 13 residues. Germline trimming cut 5 bases from V and 1 base from J; bases unmatched to any gene: 1. Germline V gene lookup returns CDR1 KGHSH and CDR2 LQKENI. This CDR3 is CASSRDSNYGYTF. The CDR3 bases are TGTGCCAGCTCAAGGGACAGTAACTATGGCTACACCTTC.

CDR3 amino acids: CASSPLSGGAFF. The CDR3 coding sequence is TGTGCCAGCAGCCCCCTCAGCGGGGGGGCCTTCTTC. The chain uses TRBV3-1 (or the pseudogene TRBV3-2) and TRBJ2-1, with 10 bases matching TRBD2. The germline CDR1 and CDR2 sequences are LGHDT and YNNKEL (reference sequence). With 4 bases clipped from V and 16 bases from J, the junction kept 7 bases outside the gene matches. This CDR3 contains 12 residues.